This T cell receptor (beta chain) was recorded in a study of identical twins. This CDR3 is built from 16 residues. V lost 6 bases, J lost 3 bases, and 21 bases lay in between. The V gene's germline CDR1 is MNHNS and CDR2 SASEGT. TCRdb reprocessed the 5' RACE reads with MiXCR, giving one entry per CDR3 protein. The sample lists approximately 210,000 distinct CDR3 sequences, around a tenth seen once, with 5% to 6.5% in the top ten. V gene TRBV6-1 combines with J gene TRBJ2-7; possible D gene TRBD2, 6 bases. Sequencing was performed on memory (CD45RO+) T cells sorted from blood. This TCR was recovered from a young woman in good health. CDR3 region: CASSLSGPSGGYEQYF. In DNA, the CDR3 is TGTGCCAGCAGCCTCAGCGGGCCCTCCGGGGGCTACGAGCAGTACTTC.